This T cell receptor (beta chain) was recovered during a study of immune heterogeneity within non-small cell lung tumors. The germline CDR1 and CDR2 sequences are SQVTM and ANQGSEA. The junction had 10 bases not matched to a gene; V was cut back by 6 bases and J by 5 bases. The CDR3 covers 14 residues. The authors amplified TCR beta CDR3 by multiplex PCR with 32 V and 13 J primers. Each CDR3 protein is one row after TCRdb ran MiXCR on the multiplex PCR reads. The data contain about 10,000 distinct CDR3 sequences, 17% of them seen just once; the ten biggest clones take up approximately 3.7%. Samples each supplied 600 ng of bulk tumor genomic DNA as template. In surgery, several biopsies were collected from each primary tumor at widely spaced sites. Samples came from untreated patients having curative surgery for newly diagnosed non-small cell lung cancer. General study findings and limits: Tumor sites within a patient were found to share identical dominant CDR3 beta clonotypes, and site-unique high-frequency clones were also present.

By proportion, this clonotype is medium-sized. The antigen is unknown. The chain recombines TRBV29-1 with TRBJ2-7, with 10 bases fitting TRBD2. Sequenced input: lung tumor tissue. This TCR derives from a man between 40 and 49 years old with non-small cell lung cancer. CDR3 bases: TGCAGCGTCTCCCGAGCGGGAGGGCCTAACGAGCAGTACTTC. Its translation: CSVSRAGGPNEQYF.